This TCR beta chain stems from a study of T cells in women clearing cervical HPV infection. Profiled with immunoSEQ multiplex PCR; TCRdb holds only in-frame clones, not every one. This sample contains under 50,000 clones. The CDR3 contains 13 residues. Germline CDR1 SEHNR, CDR2 FQNEAQ (reference sequence). Trimming removed 8 bases from V and 2 bases from J, with 10 bases in between. Comments on this clone: Antigen specificity is unknown. The read ends 3 residues before the CDR3 terminus; that terminus is restored from the germline J gene.

Study-wide findings and caveats: It is unknown whether associations predate infection; no effector/memory or HPV-specific sorting.

This TCR was recovered from a woman aged 18-69 years with a cervical HPV16 infection that either progressed to CIN3+ or cleared (not recorded which). Material for sequencing was blood buffy coat. This chain joins TRBV7-9 and TRBJ2-1, with a possible D match to TRBD2 (7 bases). Partial CDR3 DNA: TGTGCCAGCGAGGGGGGGGCCTACAATGAG. Its translation is CASEGGAYNE. The full CDR3 sequence reads CASEGGAYNEQFF.